What follows describes a single T cell receptor (beta chain). This entry belongs to a study of blood T cell repertoires in COVID-19. As for the study in general: Donors in the United States, Italy and Spain gave samples during acute or convalescent COVID-19.

Using immunoSEQ multiplex PCR, the repertoire was profiled, and TCRdb retains in-frame clones only, with some absent. The sample consists of more than 300,000 clones, about nine tenths of them appearing once. Unmatched junction bases numbered 3, after V lost 1 base and J lost 7 bases. This CDR3 comprises 15 residues. Germline values: CDR1 KGHSH, CDR2 LQKENI. The sequence derives from a woman aged 50 to 60 with COVID-19, enrolled during active disease. V usage is TRBV18 and J usage is TRBJ1-6; TRBD1 aligns across 8 bases. Sequencing was carried out using peripheral blood. The DNA of the CDR3 is TGTGCCAGCTCACCACAAGGACAGGGAAATTCACCCCTCCACTTT. Its translation is CASSPQGQGNSPLHF. Filled out from reference TRBV18 and TRBJ1-6, the complete variable domain reads NAGVMQNPRHLVRRRGQEARLRCSPMKGHSHVYWYRQLPEEGLKFMVYLQKENIIDESGMPKERFSAEFPKEGPSILRIQQVVRGDSAAYFCASSPQGQGNSPLHFGNGTRLTVT.